The 21 T cell receptor beta chains presented below share a single source sample, sequenced in a study of T cells in Graves' hyperthyroidism and ophthalmopathy. The source material, RNA transcripts, was used to amplify TCR beta CDR3 regions. First-round RT-PCR of the TCR CDR3 relied on the HTBI primer set. MiXCR was run by TCRdb on the multiplex PCR reads, yielding one entry per CDR3 protein. This table has over 500,000 distinct CDR3 sequences, about 46% appearing once. Sequencing was performed on peripheral blood or thyroid tissue (not recorded which). The receptors here all came from an adult woman with Graves' disease, either hyperthyroidism or ophthalmopathy (not recorded which).

This clonotype was observed at least ten times. This chain uses TRBV11-2 with TRBJ2-7; maybe TRBD1 (6 bases). Per the germline V gene, CDR1 is SGHAT and CDR2 is FQNNGV. The CDR3 is 14 amino acids. Trimming shortened V by 3 bases and J by 4 bases, and 13 bases separated the two germline ends. The CDR3 region is CASSLTGTRYEQYF. The CDR3, as DNA: TGTGCCAGCAGCTTGACAGGAACCCGTTACGAGCAGTACTTC.

This clonotype showed up just a few times. At one boundary the junction diverges from the germline segment, which might be a read error. The J gene is TRBJ2-1, the V gene TRBV29-1, with TRBD2 identical over 8 bases. The CDR3 is 14 residues long. The germline V gene has CDR1 SQVTM and CDR2 ANQGSEA. CDR3 in amino acids: CRVGGSGTYNEQFF. As DNA, the CDR3 is TGCAGGGTTGGTGGTAGCGGGACCTACAATGAGCAGTTCTTC.

The rearrangement uses TRBV11-2 and TRBJ2-5; D may correspond to TRBD1 or TRBD2 (5 bases each). V lost 1 base and J 3 bases, leaving 15 bases between the germline ends. CDR3 length equals 16 residues. The germline gives CDR1 SGHAT, CDR2 FQNNGV. CDR3: CASSLVPGTMKETQYF. CDR3 coding DNA: TGTGCCAGCAGCTTAGTCCCAGGGACGATGAAAGAGACCCAGTACTTC. Based on the CDR3 plus reference TRBV11-2 and TRBJ2-5, the full variable domain is EAGVAQSPRYKIIEKRQSVAFWCNPISGHATLYWYQQILGQGPKLLIQFQNNGVVDDSQLPKDRFSAERLKGVDSTLKIQPAKLEDSAVYLCASSLVPGTMKETQYFGPGTRLLVL.

This clonotype was counted only a few times. The rearrangement uses TRBV15 and TRBJ2-2; D is possibly TRBD1 (6 bases). The CDR3 length is 13 residues. CDR1 is LNHNV, CDR2 YYDKDF, per germline (reference sequence). V lost 4 bases and J 4 bases, leaving 7 bases between the germline ends. The CDR3 DNA sequence: TGTGCCACCAGCACCAGGGGCACCGGGGAGCTGTTTTTT. Translated: CATSTRGTGELFF.

The rearrangement uses TRBV29-1 and TRBJ2-5; TRBD1 agrees at 8 bases. Germline-derived CDR1 and CDR2 are SQVTM and ANQGSEA. Losses at the gene ends were 4 bases for V and 4 bases for J; bases not matched to a gene: 8. The CDR3 consists of 14 residues. This CDR3 reads CSVVYQGAGETQYF. The CDR3, as DNA: TGCAGCGTTGTGTACCAGGGGGCAGGAGAGACCCAGTACTTC. Using reference TRBV29-1 and TRBJ2-5 for the parts outside the CDR3, the full variable domain is SAVISQKPSRDICQRGTSLTIQCQVDSQVTMMFWYRQQPGQSLTLIATANQGSEATYESGFVIDKFPISRPNLTFSTLTVSNMSPEDSSIYLCSVVYQGAGETQYFGPGTRLLVL.

V gene TRBV11-2 combines with J gene TRBJ1-5; 7 bases align to TRBD1. Unmatched junction bases numbered 7, after V lost 3 bases and J lost 2 bases. Germline loops: CDR1 SGHAT, CDR2 FQNNGV. The CDR3 is made up of 16 amino acids. CDR3 residues: CASSFEGARGNQPQHF. In DNA form, the CDR3 reads TGTGCCAGCAGCTTCGAGGGGGCGCGAGGCAATCAGCCCCAGCATTTT.

This clonotype was counted between two and nine times. This rearrangement joins TRBV18 to TRBJ1-1, with D possibly matching TRBD1 (5 bases). The V end was cut by 2 bases, the J end by 1 base, with 11 bases between. This CDR3 region has 15 residues. Germline lookup yields CDR1 KGHSH and CDR2 LQKENI. This CDR3 is CASSPMRTPNTEAFF. CDR3 nucleotides: TGTGCCAGCTCACCAATGAGGACACCGAACACTGAAGCTTTCTTT.

The table lists this clonotype with a few counts. This chain connects TRBV18 to TRBJ1-2, with 7 bases fitting TRBD1. The CDR3 runs 15 residues. Per the germline V gene, CDR1 is KGHSH and CDR2 is LQKENI. Germline trimming cut 5 bases from V and 5 bases from J; bases unmatched to any gene: 11. CDR3 region: CASSTSTGREYGYTF. DNA of the CDR3: TGTGCCAGCTCAACTTCGACAGGGAGGGAGTATGGCTACACCTTC.

The chain uses TRBV20-1 and TRBJ2-7, with 7 bases aligning to TRBD1. The CDR3 contains 11 residues. J gave up 6 bases and V 5 bases, and 4 bases lay outside the gene matches. CDR1 is DFQATT and CDR2 is SNEGSKA in the germline V gene (reference sequence). The CDR3 sequence: CSALDRVEQYF. CDR3 DNA: TGCAGTGCTTTAGACAGGGTCGAGCAGTACTTC.

This clonotype came up a few times. The rearrangement uses TRBV7-9 and TRBJ1-5; D unclear. The CDR3 consists of 14 residues. From germline, CDR1 is SEHNR and CDR2 FQNEAQ (reference sequence). Trimming stripped 1 base from V and 2 bases from J, with 6 bases between. This CDR3 is CASSLDWGNQPQHF. In nucleotides, the CDR3 is TGTGCCAGCAGCTTAGATTGGGGCAATCAGCCCCAGCATTTT.

This clonotype was seen many times. The genes are TRBV10-2 and TRBJ1-6, with 7 bases fitting TRBD1. Germline V gives CDR1 WSHSY, CDR2 SAAADI. The CDR3 has 14 residues. V lost 6 bases, J lost 10 bases, and 9 bases stayed unmatched. The CDR3 reads CASRSGTEISPLHF. In DNA form, the CDR3 reads TGCGCCAGCAGGTCCGGGACAGAAATCTCACCCCTCCACTTT.

The gene calls are TRBV20-1 and TRBJ1-2; tentatively, D is TRBD1 (6 bases). Germline V lookup: CDR1 DFQATT, CDR2 SNEGSKA (reference sequence). Trimming shortened V by 4 bases and J by 12 bases, and 12 bases separated the two germline ends. The CDR3 length is 10 residues. For the CDR3, the DNA is TGCAGTGCTACCAGGGGTGGAAACACCTTC. Amino acids: CSATRGGNTF.

Details on this clonotype: At one end, the junction sequence differs from germline, possibly due to a read error. The chain uses TRBV5-5 and TRBJ2-5; weak D call: TRBD2 (5 bases). The CDR3 is 14 amino acids. Germline CDR1 SGHKS, CDR2 YYEKEE (reference sequence). CDR3 bases: TGCGCCAGCAGCTCACGGGATCCACAAGAGACCCAGTACTTC. Amino acids: CASSSRDPQETQYF.

This chain connects TRBV10-3 to TRBJ2-5, with D unresolved. Per germline, CDR1 ENHRY and CDR2 SYGVKD. CDR3 length: 13 amino acids. V was trimmed by 4 bases and J by 0 bases, leaving 6 bases between them. The CDR3: CAISGGNQETQYF. The CDR3 DNA reads TGTGCCATCAGTGGGGGAAACCAAGAGACCCAGTACTTC.

This clonotype was detected only once. The chain recombines TRBV29-1 with TRBJ2-2, with D perhaps matching TRBD1 (5 bases). Deletions cut 1 base from V and 0 bases from J, with 9 bases between. Germline values: CDR1 SQVTM, CDR2 ANQGSEA. This CDR3 region has 15 residues. The DNA for the CDR3 is TGCAGCGTTGAAGGGACAACCGCGAACACCGGGGAGCTGTTTTTT. It specifies CSVEGTTANTGELFF.

This rearrangement joins TRBV7-3 to TRBJ2-5; 9 bases map to TRBD1. This CDR3 has 15 residues. The germline CDR1 and CDR2 sequences are SGHTA and FQGTGA. Trimming removed 6 bases from V and 5 bases from J; junction bases left unmatched: 10. The CDR3 DNA is TGTGCCAGCAGTTCCCCACAGGGGGCGGGGGAGACCCAGTACTTC. Translation gives CASSSPQGAGETQYF.

This clonotype was seen repeatedly, ten times or more. This chain links TRBV7-8 with TRBJ2-7; 11 nucleotides line up with TRBD2. V lost 3 bases and J lost 3; bases outside the gene matches: 7. There are 16 residues in the CDR3. CDR1 and CDR2 (germline): SGHVS, FQNEAQ. CDR3 in DNA: TGTGCCAGCAGCTTTATAGCGGGAGGGCCCGACTACGAGCAGTACTTC. Protein: CASSFIAGGPDYEQYF.

The chain is built from TRBV7-1 and TRBJ2-6, with D tentatively TRBD1 (5 bases). TRBV7-1 falls under the ORF class, with uncertain function. The CDR3 spans 18 residues. V was trimmed by 1 base and J by 0 bases, leaving 13 bases between them. The CDR3 here is CASSSGTLRNSGANVLTF. The CDR3 DNA reads as TGTGCCAGCAGCTCAGGGACACTGAGAAACTCTGGGGCCAACGTCCTGACTTTC.

This clonotype was picked up a small number of times. The final CDR3 position lacks the conserved phenylalanine or tryptophan, pointing to a likely read error. This chain joins TRBV19 and TRBJ1-1, with D unclear. The CDR3 is 13 amino acids. The germline V and J ends were trimmed by 3 bases and 1 base, with 6 bases remaining between them. CDR1 is LNHDA, CDR2 SQIVND, per germline (reference sequence). The CDR3 DNA follows: TGTGCCAGTAGTATGGCTAGGAACACTGAAGCTTTCTCT. Translated: CASSMARNTEAFS.

The sample holds many counts of this clonotype. This chain uses TRBV20-1 with TRBJ1-6; D unresolved. The germline V gene has CDR1 DFQATT and CDR2 SNEGSKA (reference sequence). CDR3 size: 14 residues. Trimming stripped 6 bases from V and 5 bases from J, with 14 bases between. The CDR3 sequence is CSAQLGSDNSPLHF. The CDR3 nucleotides read TGCAGTGCCCAACTGGGTTCAGATAATTCACCCCTCCACTTT.

Remarks on this clonotype: A read error may account for a junction end that differs from germline. This chain uses TRBV10-3 with TRBJ1-5, with 10 bases that match TRBD1. Germline V gene lookup returns CDR1 ENHRY and CDR2 SYGVKD. The CDR3 sequence is 15 residues long. This CDR3 is CASSPTGGPNQPQHF. Here the CDR3 DNA reads TGTGCCAGCAGTCCGACAGGGGGCCCAAATCAGCCCCAGCATTTT.